The 29 T cell receptor beta chains presented below share a single source sample, sequenced in a study of shared clonotypes between healthy human individuals. It was CD45RO-negative cells, positively selected for CCR7, that made up naive CD8 cells, with terminally differentiated effector memory CD45RA+ cells excluded. The assay was immunoSEQ multiplex PCR, and TCRdb's table has in-frame clones only and misses some. The table lists about 600,000 clones, roughly 98% of them singletons. Sequences were obtained from naive CD8+ T cells sorted from blood. The receptors here all came from a man aged 25-45 years in good health.

The gene calls are TRBV4-3 and TRBJ2-1, with 13 bases fitting TRBD2. Germline trimming cut 0 bases from V and 3 bases from J; bases unmatched to any gene: 2. Germline CDR1 and CDR2: LGHNA and YSLEER. This CDR3 is built from 17 residues. CDR3 nucleotides: TGCGCCAGCAGCCAAGACCGGACTAGCGGGAGCTACAATGAGCAGTTCTTC. Its translation is CASSQDRTSGSYNEQFF.

The CDR3 nucleotides are TGTGCCAGCAGCGTAGACCGGGACTCGGGGTGGTACGAGCAGTACTTC. It is translated as CASSVDRDSGWYEQYF. This rearrangement joins TRBV9 to TRBJ2-7; D might be TRBD2 (6 bases). In germline, CDR1 is SGDLS, CDR2 YYNGEE. The CDR3 contains 16 residues. Trimming pared 0 bases from V and 4 bases from J, leaving 17 bases between.

This clone turned up a few times. CDR3 amino acids: CASSSPTLGQWRELFF. The CDR3 DNA follows: TGCGCCAGCAGTTCCCCTACATTAGGACAGTGGCGGGAGCTGTTTTTT. V and J are TRBV5-1 and TRBJ2-2, with D maybe TRBD1 (6 bases). Germline CDR1 SGHRS, CDR2 YFSETQ. The CDR3 is made up of 16 amino acids. V lost 5 bases and J lost 9, with 23 bases in between.

The chain joins TRBV5-1 to TRBJ2-3; 9 nucleotides agree with TRBD2. Per germline, CDR1 SGHRS and CDR2 YFSETQ. Trimming took 7 bases from V and 2 from J; bases not matched to a gene: 2. The CDR3 sequence is 13 residues long. The CDR3 here is CASGTSYTDTQYF. CDR3 nucleotides: TGCGCCAGCGGGACTAGCTACACAGATACGCAGTATTTT.

This sequence joins TRBV29-1 and TRBJ2-2, with a weak D call TRBD2 (6 bases). This CDR3 has 15 amino acids. Germline V gene lookup returns CDR1 SQVTM and CDR2 ANQGSEA. Trimming shortened V by 8 bases and J by 5 bases, and 21 bases separated the two germline ends. This CDR3 reads CSPRGRPRRTGELFF. In nucleotides, the CDR3 is TGCAGCCCCCGGGGGAGGCCGAGAAGGACCGGGGAGCTGTTTTTT.

The chain joins TRBV30 to TRBJ1-1; possibly TRBD1 for D (5 bases). This CDR3 region has 11 residues. V lost 4 bases, J lost 10 bases, and 13 bases lay in between. CDR1 and CDR2 from the germline V gene are GTSNPN and SVGIG (reference sequence). Here the CDR3 reads CAWTRGLGAFF. CDR3 coding DNA: TGTGCCTGGACCCGGGGCCTTGGAGCTTTCTTT.

J is TRBJ1-1 and V is TRBV29-1, with D possibly matching TRBD1 (5 bases). The germline V and J ends were trimmed by 6 bases and 4 bases, with 18 bases remaining between them. CDR3 length equals 14 residues. Germline values: CDR1 SQVTM, CDR2 ANQGSEA. The CDR3 DNA is TGCAGCGTCCTCCTTCAGGGAAGAGGCACTGAAGCTTTCTTT. Translation: CSVLLQGRGTEAFF.

The chain carries TRBV19 and TRBJ1-2; 7 bases align to TRBD1. The germline V gene encodes CDR1 LNHDA and CDR2 SQIVND (reference sequence). The CDR3 extends over 16 amino acids. Trimming at V came to 5 bases and at J to 3 bases, leaving 12 bases not matched to a gene. This CDR3 is CASSPRQGVGYYGYTF. CDR3 DNA: TGTGCCAGTAGTCCGCGCCAGGGGGTGGGGTACTATGGCTACACCTTC.

This clone is a singleton in its sample. In the same sample, other DNA sequences code for this CDR3. This rearrangement joins TRBV7-9 to TRBJ2-3, with 11 bases matching TRBD2. CDR1 is SEHNR and CDR2 is FQNEAQ in the germline V gene (reference sequence). The CDR3 sequence is 15 residues long. After removal of 4 bases from V and 0 bases from J, the junction contained 0 bases not matched to a gene. The CDR3 here is CASSWTSGSTDTQYF. CDR3 coding DNA: TGTGCCAGCAGCTGGACTAGCGGGAGCACAGATACGCAGTATTTT.

Only one count was recorded for this clone. The chain combines TRBV7-7 with TRBJ2-7; D remains ambiguous. Trimming removed 5 bases at V and 6 bases at J, with 11 bases between. Germline V CDR1 and CDR2: SSHAT, FNYEAQ (reference sequence). The CDR3 length is 12 residues. The CDR3 nucleotides read TGTGCCAGCAGCCCGGAGTCCGGCGAGCAGTACTTC. Translation: CASSPESGEQYF.

The rearrangement joins TRBV28 to TRBJ2-7; the D call may be TRBD1 or TRBD2 (5 bases each). Germline loops: CDR1 MDHEN, CDR2 SYDVKM. CDR3 length: 14 residues. The ends were cut back, 8 bases at V and 2 bases at J, with 16 bases in the middle. CDR3 nucleotide sequence: TGTGCCAGCGCAACAAGGGACGGACCCTACGAGCAGTACTTC. Translating it yields CASATRDGPYEQYF.

The chain has TRBV27 and TRBJ2-1, with D perhaps matching TRBD1 or TRBD2 (6 bases each). V lost 6 bases and J 8 bases, leaving 20 bases between the germline ends. CDR1 MNHEY and CDR2 SMNVEV come from the germline V gene (reference sequence). This CDR3 contains 15 residues. The CDR3 loop reads CASSSELRGAHEQFF. CDR3 coding DNA: TGTGCCAGCAGCAGTGAGTTAAGGGGGGCGCATGAGCAGTTCTTC.

The V call is TRBV18, the J call TRBJ2-2; 10 bases agree with TRBD1. There are 14 residues in the CDR3. V lost 6 bases to trimming and J lost 5 bases; unmatched junction nucleotides: 3. The V gene's germline CDR1 is KGHSH and CDR2 LQKENI. DNA of the CDR3: TGTGCCAGCTCGCCGGGACAGGGGACCGGGGAGCTGTTTTTT. Encoded protein: CASSPGQGTGELFF.

The chain couples TRBV10-2 to TRBJ2-5; 9 bases are a match to TRBD2. The J call may not be correct, given that the DNA end is closer to TRBJ2-7. CDR1 and CDR2 from the germline V gene are WSHSY and SAAADI. This CDR3 contains 16 residues. The CDR3 region is CASSDTTSGRTYEQYF. DNA for the CDR3: TGCGCCAGCAGTGATACTACTAGCGGGCGCACCTACGAGCAGTACTTC.

As DNA, the CDR3 is TGTGCCAGCAGCTACTGGGGCGGAATCGAGCAGTACTTC. It codes for CASSYWGGIEQYF. This chain connects TRBV7-2 to TRBJ2-7; D might be TRBD1 (5 bases). Germline CDR1 and CDR2: SGHTA and FQGNSA. This CDR3 has 13 amino acids. V lost 4 bases and J lost 6, with 13 bases in between.

J is TRBJ2-7 and V is TRBV7-8, with a weak D call TRBD1 (5 bases). The ends were cut back, 5 bases at V and 3 bases at J, with 14 bases in the middle. The CDR3 length is 14 residues. The germline CDR1 and CDR2 sequences are SGHVS and FQNEAQ. The CDR3 spells CASSPGPLRYEQYF. Here the CDR3 DNA reads TGTGCCAGCAGCCCAGGGCCCCTCCGCTACGAGCAGTACTTC.

The chain links TRBV29-1 to TRBJ2-7, with D perhaps matching TRBD1 or TRBD2 (5 bases each). Germline V lookup: CDR1 SQVTM, CDR2 ANQGSEA. V gave up 6 bases and J gave up 3 bases, with 15 bases separating them. The CDR3 contains 13 residues. CDR3 sequence: CSVEDGDDYEQYF. CDR3 DNA: TGCAGCGTGGAGGACGGGGACGACTACGAGCAGTACTTC.

The chain recombines TRBV27 with TRBJ1-1; D is unclear. V lost 6 bases, J lost 1 base, and 9 bases lay in between. The CDR3 is 13 residues long. Germline loops: CDR1 MNHEY, CDR2 SMNVEV (reference sequence). The CDR3 protein is CASSLEWNTEAFF. In DNA form, the CDR3 reads TGTGCCAGCAGCCTCGAGTGGAACACTGAAGCTTTCTTT.

V and J are TRBV5-6 and TRBJ2-7; the D is unclear. Per germline, CDR1 SGHDT and CDR2 YYEEEE. The CDR3 has 15 amino acids. The V end was cut by 3 bases, the J end by 0 bases, with 13 bases between. The DNA of the CDR3 is TGTGCCAGCAGCTACGGACCAAGCAGCTCCTACGAGCAGTACTTC. This codes for CASSYGPSSSYEQYF.

The chain has TRBV10-2 and TRBJ2-7; D is possibly TRBD2 (7 bases). The CDR3 is 14 amino acids. CDR1 and CDR2 from the germline V gene are WSHSY and SAAADI. The ends were cut back, 3 bases at V and 4 bases at J, with 13 bases in the middle. The CDR3 region has the DNA TGCGCCAGCAGTGATATAGGGGGGGAATACGAGCAGTACTTC. Amino acids: CASSDIGGEYEQYF.

The J gene is TRBJ1-2, the V gene TRBV6-5; no clear D. V was trimmed by 5 bases and J by 0 bases, leaving 4 bases between them. Germline CDR1 is MNHEY and CDR2 is SVGAGI. The CDR3 contains 12 residues. In DNA form, the CDR3 reads TGTGCCAGCAGTGGGACTAACTATGGCTACACCTTC. Its protein product is CASSGTNYGYTF.

This clone was picked up one time. The genes are TRBV18 and TRBJ2-4; D call uncertain. Trimming shortened V by 0 bases and J by 11 bases, and 11 bases separated the two germline ends. The CDR3 length is 13 residues. Germline loops: CDR1 KGHSH, CDR2 LQKENI. The CDR3 DNA reads as TGTGCCAGCTCACCACCCAACAAGGTTGTTCAGTACTTC. As protein: CASSPPNKVVQYF.

Comment on this clone: The identical CDR3 is also encoded by other nucleotide sequences in the sample. The genes are TRBV4-1 and TRBJ2-1; unclear D gene. The CDR3 covers 11 residues. In germline, CDR1 is MGHRA, CDR2 YSYEKL. V shed 1 base and J shed 6 bases, with 1 base lying between them. This CDR3 is CASSQANEQFF. The CDR3 DNA follows: TGCGCCAGCAGCCAAGCCAATGAGCAGTTCTTC.

V usage is TRBV28 and J usage is TRBJ2-1, with 9 bases matching TRBD1. Germline V gene sequence: CDR1 MDHEN, CDR2 SYDVKM. This CDR3 spans 16 amino acids. Germline trimming cut 5 bases from V and 0 bases from J; bases unmatched to any gene: 5. In nucleotides, the CDR3 is TGTGCCAGCAGTGGGACAGGGTCGAGCTCCTACAATGAGCAGTTCTTC. The encoded protein is CASSGTGSSSYNEQFF.

V usage is TRBV13 and J usage is TRBJ1-1; D is undetermined. V was trimmed by 5 bases and J by 0 bases, leaving 13 bases between them. Per the germline V gene, CDR1 is PRHDT and CDR2 is FYEKMQ (reference sequence). There are 15 residues in the CDR3. CDR3 nucleotides: TGTGCCAGCAGCCCGACGCCCACTATGAACACTGAAGCTTTCTTT. It translates to CASSPTPTMNTEAFF.

This sequence joins TRBV7-9 and TRBJ2-7; 8 nucleotides line up with TRBD1. After removal of 5 bases from V and 4 bases from J, the junction contained 4 bases not matched to a gene. The V gene's germline CDR1 is SEHNR and CDR2 FQNEAQ (reference sequence). The CDR3 extends over 13 amino acids. The CDR3, as DNA: TGTGCCAGCAGCGACAGGGGCGTATACGAGCAGTACTTC. This encodes CASSDRGVYEQYF.

The chain links TRBV5-6 to TRBJ2-7; TRBD1 aligns across 8 bases. V shed 3 bases and J 5 bases; nucleotides not matched to a gene: 1. The CDR3 length is 12 residues. From germline, CDR1 is SGHDT and CDR2 YYEEEE. The CDR3 nucleotides read TGTGCCAGCAGCTCGGACAGGGACGAGCAGTACTTC. This encodes CASSSDRDEQYF.

The chain couples TRBV7-6 to TRBJ2-1; 12 bases line up with TRBD2. Germline loops: CDR1 SGHVS, CDR2 FNYEAQ. The CDR3 is made up of 18 amino acids. Trimming at V came to 4 bases and at J to 0 bases, leaving 7 bases not matched to a gene. The CDR3: CASSSGTSGFSSYNEQFF. DNA of the CDR3: TGTGCCAGCAGCTCCGGGACTAGCGGGTTTAGCTCCTACAATGAGCAGTTCTTC.

This chain uses TRBV7-6 with TRBJ1-1; 9 bases agree with TRBD1. Germline CDR1 reads SGHVS; CDR2 reads FNYEAQ. The CDR3 covers 14 residues. Germline trimming cut 1 base from V and 7 bases from J; bases unmatched to any gene: 4. The CDR3 is CASSLGTGENEAFF. CDR3 DNA sequence: TGTGCCAGCAGCTTAGGGACAGGGGAGAATGAAGCTTTCTTT.